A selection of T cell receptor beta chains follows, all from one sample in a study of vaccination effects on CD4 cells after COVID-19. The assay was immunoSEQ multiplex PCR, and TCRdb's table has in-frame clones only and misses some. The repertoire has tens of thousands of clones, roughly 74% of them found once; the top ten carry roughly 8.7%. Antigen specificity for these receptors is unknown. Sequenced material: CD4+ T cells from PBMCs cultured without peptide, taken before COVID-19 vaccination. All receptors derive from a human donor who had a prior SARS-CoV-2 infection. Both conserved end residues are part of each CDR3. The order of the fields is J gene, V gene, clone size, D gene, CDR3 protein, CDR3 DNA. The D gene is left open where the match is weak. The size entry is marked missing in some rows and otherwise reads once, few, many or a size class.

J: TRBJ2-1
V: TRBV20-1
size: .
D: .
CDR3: CSASSGTEYNEQFF
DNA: TGCAGTGCTAGTTCAGGGACGGAATACAATGAGCAGTTCTTC

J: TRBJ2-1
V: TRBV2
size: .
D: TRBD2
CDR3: CASNPRGLAGGDYRAQVHNEQFF
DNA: TGTGCCAGCAACCCAAGGGGTCTAGCGGGAGGGGACTACCGGGCCCAGGTCCACAATGAGCAGTTCTTC

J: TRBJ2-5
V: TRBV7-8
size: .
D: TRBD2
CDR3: CASSLRRGGGETQYF
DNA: TGTGCCAGCAGCTTGCGGCGGGGGGGCGGGGAGACCCAGTACTTC

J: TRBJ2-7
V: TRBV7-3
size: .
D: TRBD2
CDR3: CASSPSGAVEQYF
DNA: TGTGCCAGCAGCCCTAGCGGGGCGGTGGAGCAGTACTTC

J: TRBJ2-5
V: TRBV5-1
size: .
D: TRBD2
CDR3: CASSLGTSGQETQYF
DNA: TGCGCCAGCAGCTTGGGGACTAGCGGACAAGAGACCCAGTACTTC

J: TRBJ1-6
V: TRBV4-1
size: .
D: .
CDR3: CASSLRGQEYNSPLHF
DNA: TGCGCCAGCAGCCTCCGGGGGCAGGAGTATAATTCACCCCTCCACTTT

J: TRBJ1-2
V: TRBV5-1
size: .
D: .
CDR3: CASSLNSNYGYTF
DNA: TGCGCCAGCAGCTTGAACAGTAACTATGGCTACACCTTC

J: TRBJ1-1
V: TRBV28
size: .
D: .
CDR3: CASARDLNTEAFF
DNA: TGTGCCAGCGCGCGGGACCTGAACACTGAAGCTTTCTTT

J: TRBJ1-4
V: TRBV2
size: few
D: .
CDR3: CASSDPRRRNEKLFF
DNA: TGTGCCAGCAGTGACCCCCGCCGGCGGAATGAAAAACTGTTTTTT

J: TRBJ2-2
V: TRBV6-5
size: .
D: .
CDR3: CASSYSRDTGELFF
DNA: TGTGCCAGCAGTTACTCTAGGGACACCGGGGAGCTGTTTTTT

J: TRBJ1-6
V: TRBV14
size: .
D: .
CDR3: CASSQLPGYNSPLHF
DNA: TGTGCCAGCAGCCAACTCCCCGGGTATAATTCACCCCTCCACTTT

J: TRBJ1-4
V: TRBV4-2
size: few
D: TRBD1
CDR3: CASSQWDSRNEKLFF
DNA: TGTGCCAGCAGCCAATGGGACAGCCGAAATGAAAAACTGTTTTTT

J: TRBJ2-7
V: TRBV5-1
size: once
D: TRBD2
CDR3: CASSAGLAGLYEQYF
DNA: TGCGCCAGCAGCGCGGGACTAGCGGGTTTGTACGAGCAGTACTTC

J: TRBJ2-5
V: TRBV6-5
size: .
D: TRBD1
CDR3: CACRVGTAEETQYF
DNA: TGTGCCTGCAGGGTAGGGACAGCAGAAGAGACCCAGTACTTC

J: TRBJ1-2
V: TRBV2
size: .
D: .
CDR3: CARETPRDNGYTF
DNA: TGTGCCAGAGAAACACCTCGGGACAATGGCTACACCTTC

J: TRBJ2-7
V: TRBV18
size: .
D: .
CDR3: CASSQPDSSYEQYF
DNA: TGTGCCAGCTCACAACCCGACAGCTCCTACGAGCAGTACTTC

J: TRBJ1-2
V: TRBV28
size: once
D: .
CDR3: CASSPPSYYGYTF
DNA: TGTGCCAGCAGCCCCCCTTCCTACTATGGCTACACCTTC

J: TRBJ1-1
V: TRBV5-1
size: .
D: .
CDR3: CASRLFQAASTEAFF
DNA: TGCGCCAGCAGACTCTTCCAGGCGGCGTCCACTGAAGCTTTCTTT

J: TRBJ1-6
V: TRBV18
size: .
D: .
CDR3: CASSPGGDGAWNSPLHF
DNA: TGTGCCAGCTCACCAGGGGGGGACGGTGCGTGGAATTCACCCCTCCACTTT

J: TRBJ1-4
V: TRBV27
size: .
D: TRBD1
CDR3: CASSSRGRTNEKLFF
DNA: TGTGCCAGCAGTTCCAGGGGGCGAACTAATGAAAAACTGTTTTTT

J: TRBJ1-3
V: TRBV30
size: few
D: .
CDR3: CAWSPTGWSRGNTIYF
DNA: TGTGCCTGGAGTCCAACAGGGTGGTCCCGTGGAAACACCATATATTTT

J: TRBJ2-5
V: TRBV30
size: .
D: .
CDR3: CAWSEWFETQYF
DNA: TGTGCCTGGAGTGAGTGGTTCGAGACCCAGTACTTC

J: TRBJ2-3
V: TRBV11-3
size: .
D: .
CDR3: CASSLGGTDTQYF
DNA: TGTGCCAGCAGCTTAGGCGGAACAGATACGCAGTATTTT

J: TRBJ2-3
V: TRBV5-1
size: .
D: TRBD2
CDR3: CASSLGLAGGDTDTQYF
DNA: TGCGCCAGCAGCCTGGGACTAGCGGGAGGTGACACAGATACGCAGTATTTT

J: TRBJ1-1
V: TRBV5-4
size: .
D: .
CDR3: CASSFDRVTEAFF
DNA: TGTGCCAGCAGCTTTGATAGGGTCACTGAAGCTTTCTTT

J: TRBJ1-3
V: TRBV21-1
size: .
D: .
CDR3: CASSKERPLLGGNTIYF
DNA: TGTGCCAGCAGCAAAGAAAGGCCCCTCCTGGGTGGAAACACCATATATTTT

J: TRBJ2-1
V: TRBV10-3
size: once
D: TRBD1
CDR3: CAIMGQIYNEQFF
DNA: TGTGCCATCATGGGACAGATCTACAATGAGCAGTTCTTC

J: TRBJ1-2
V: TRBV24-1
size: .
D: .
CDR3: CATSDPSTEGNYGYTF
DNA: TGTGCCACCAGTGACCCATCGACGGAGGGGAACTATGGCTACACCTTC

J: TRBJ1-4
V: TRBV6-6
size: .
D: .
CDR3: CASTRGGSGTNEKLFF
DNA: TGTGCCAGCACGAGGGGGGGTTCCGGAACTAATGAAAAACTGTTTTTT